One and the same sample provided the 13 T cell receptor beta chains below, sequenced in a study of cytomegalovirus exposure and HLA in healthy donors. Primers: 60 Vbeta forward and 13 Jbeta reverse. Using immunoSEQ multiplex PCR, the repertoire was profiled, and TCRdb retains in-frame clones only, with some absent. Here the sample spans about 200,000 clones, around 79% being singletons. Sequenced sample: PBMCs. The receptors stem from a male donor in good health and CMV-seropositive.

The table lists this clone with a few counts. The chain joins TRBV28 to TRBJ2-1; D might be TRBD2 (5 bases). The CDR3 totals 15 residues. Germline-derived CDR1 and CDR2 are MDHEN and SYDVKM. Trimming removed 3 bases at V and 6 bases at J, with 15 bases between. The CDR3 DNA reads TGTGCCAGCAGTTTGCCCGAGAGGGCCCGCAATGAGCAGTTCTTC. Amino acid sequence: CASSLPERARNEQFF.

The chain recombines TRBV7-9 with TRBJ2-2, with D perhaps TRBD1 (5 bases). The CDR3 has 18 residues. In germline, CDR1 is SEHNR, CDR2 FQNEAQ (reference sequence). The V end was cut by 7 bases, the J end by 1 base, with 22 bases between. The CDR3 sequence: CASTSGVQGWENTGELFF. CDR3 DNA sequence: TGTGCCAGCACCTCTGGGGTTCAGGGTTGGGAGAACACCGGGGAGCTGTTTTTT. The full variable domain, its missing parts supplied by reference TRBV7-9 and TRBJ2-2, is DTGVSQNPRHKITKRGQNVTFRCDPISEHNRLYWYRQTLGQGPEFLTYFQNEAQLEKSRLLSDRFSAERPKGSFSTLEIQRTEQGDSAMYLCASTSGVQGWENTGELFFGEGSRLTVL.

The CDR3 reads CASSALPGRQGLGTEAFF. The CDR3 coding sequence is TGTGCCAGCAGCGCTCTCCCCGGGCGGCAGGGGCTCGGCACTGAAGCTTTCTTT. The chain joins TRBV5-5 to TRBJ1-1; D may be TRBD1 (6 bases). CDR1 and CDR2 (germline): SGHKS, YYEKEE (reference sequence). Trimming took off 4 bases at V and 4 bases at J, with 26 bases between the two ends. The CDR3 runs to 18 residues.

The chain employs TRBV12-5 and TRBJ1-6, with D perhaps matching TRBD1 (5 bases). Germline lookup yields CDR1 LGHNT and CDR2 FRNRAP. Trimming took 6 bases from V and 10 from J, leaving 19 bases between them. The CDR3 spans 15 residues. The CDR3 sequence is CASGQSGGLGSPLHF. DNA for the CDR3: TGTGCTAGTGGCCAAAGCGGGGGACTGGGATCACCCCTCCACTTT.

This clone came up a few times. This sequence joins TRBV5-1 and TRBJ2-2; 7 positions match TRBD2. CDR1 is SGHRS, CDR2 YFSETQ, per germline. The CDR3 spans 14 residues. Unmatched junction bases numbered 10, after V lost 6 bases and J lost 8 bases. CDR3 bases: TGCGCCAGCAAGGACGGGAGGAACGCTGGGGAGCTGTTTTTT. Amino acid sequence: CASKDGRNAGELFF.

The chain combines TRBV12-5 with TRBJ2-5, with 8 bases aligning to TRBD2. The ends lost 6 bases at V and 4 bases at J; junction bases unmatched: 7. The CDR3 totals 14 residues. Per germline, CDR1 LGHNT and CDR2 FRNRAP. The CDR3 coding sequence is TGTGCTAGTGGCCTTGGTCTAGCGGGAGAGACCCAGTACTTC. Residues: CASGLGLAGETQYF. Looking up the rest from reference TRBV12-5 and TRBJ2-5 gives the full variable domain: DARVTQTPRHKVTEMGQEVTMRCQPILGHNTVFWYRQTMMQGLELLAYFRNRAPLDDSGMPKDRFSAEMPDATLATLKIQPSEPRDSAVYFCASGLGLAGETQYFGPGTRLLVL.

The chain employs TRBV4-2 and TRBJ2-1, with 7 nucleotides matching TRBD1. V gave up 8 bases and J gave up 2 bases; unmatched junction bases: 9. Germline lookup yields CDR1 LGHNA and CDR2 YNFKEQ. This CDR3 has 15 residues. The CDR3 nucleotides are TGTGCCAGCGCGCTTGGACAGGATCCCTACAATGAGCAGTTCTTC. Translation: CASALGQDPYNEQFF.

The V and J genes are TRBV27 and TRBJ2-4; D is possibly TRBD2 (6 bases). The V gene lost 8 bases and the J gene lost 2 bases, with 13 bases spanning the gap. Looked up from germline, CDR1 is MNHEY and CDR2 is SMNVEV (reference sequence). The CDR3 has 14 residues. The CDR3 DNA is TGTGCCAGCCGAGGCGGGGCGTCCAAAAACATTCAGTACTTC. Translation gives CASRGGASKNIQYF.

This clone was seen a few times. CDR3 in amino acids: CASSDALLTEETQYF. The CDR3 nucleotides are TGTGCCAGCAGTGATGCGCTTCTGACAGAAGAGACCCAGTACTTC. The chain links TRBV25-1 to TRBJ2-5; tentative D call: TRBD1 (5 bases). The CDR3 consists of 15 residues. The germline V gene encodes CDR1 MGHDK and CDR2 SYGVNS. V gave up 3 bases and J gave up 3 bases, with 14 bases separating them. The variable domain in full, completed from reference TRBV25-1 and TRBJ2-5, reads EADIYQTPRYLVIGTGKKITLECSQTMGHDKMYWYQQDPGMELHLIHYSYGVNSTEKGDLSSESTVSRIRTEHFPLTLESARPSHTSQYLCASSDALLTEETQYFGPGTRLLVL.

The chain employs TRBV6-5 and TRBJ2-7, with TRBD2 matching 7 bases. With V trimmed by 0 bases and J by 2 bases, 4 bases remained unmatched. The CDR3 consists of 15 residues. From germline, CDR1 is MNHEY and CDR2 SVGAGI. For the CDR3, the DNA is TGTGCCAGCAGTTACTCGACTAGCCAGACCTACGAGCAGTACTTC. Amino acid sequence: CASSYSTSQTYEQYF.

J is TRBJ1-3 and V is TRBV5-4; weak D call: TRBD1 (6 bases). Looked up from germline, CDR1 is SGHNT and CDR2 is YYREEE (reference sequence). The CDR3 consists of 14 residues. V was clipped by 4 bases and J by 4 bases, with 12 bases between them. In DNA, the CDR3 is TGTGCCAGCAGCCCAGGGGTGGCAGGAAACACCATATATTTT. It codes for CASSPGVAGNTIYF.

The V gene is TRBV19, the J gene TRBJ2-3; 11 bases line up with TRBD2. CDR1 LNHDA and CDR2 SQIVND come from the germline V gene (reference sequence). There are 17 residues in the CDR3. V dropped 5 bases and J dropped 2; count of bases not matched to a gene: 9. The CDR3 sequence is CASSRIAGGPNTDTQYF. In DNA form, the CDR3 reads TGTGCCAGTAGTCGAATAGCGGGGGGGCCTAACACAGATACGCAGTATTTT.

The chain couples TRBV7-3 to TRBJ2-3; 11 positions agree with TRBD2. Germline V lookup: CDR1 SGHTA, CDR2 FQGTGA. The V and J ends lost 5 bases and 5 bases, in that order; junction bases with no gene match: 3. The CDR3 spans 14 residues. The CDR3 loop is CASSPGTSGDTQYF. Written as DNA, the CDR3 is TGTGCCAGCAGCCCCGGGACTAGCGGAGATACGCAGTATTTT.